The 18 T cell receptor beta chains listed next were all sequenced from one sample in a study of blood T cell repertoires in COVID-19. Method: immunoSEQ multiplex PCR; TCRdb's copy keeps in-frame clones and lacks some. The table includes 95,000 to 150,000 clones, approximately 77% detected once. The sample consisted of peripheral blood. Source of these receptors: a human donor in a cohort sampled during active COVID-19.

The chain has TRBV19 and TRBJ1-5; 9 bases map to TRBD1. Germline V lookup: CDR1 LNHDA, CDR2 SQIVND (reference sequence). The CDR3 runs 15 residues. J lost 2 bases, V lost 7 bases, and 6 bases had no gene match. CDR3 coding DNA: TGTGCCAGTACCATGGGACAGGGAGGCAATCAGCCCCAGCATTTT. Amino acids: CASTMGQGGNQPQHF.

This chain connects TRBV12-3 or TRBV12-4 to TRBJ1-1; D perhaps matches TRBD1 (5 bases). The CDR3 totals 13 residues. V was trimmed by 5 bases and J by 6 bases, leaving 13 bases between them. CDR3 DNA: TGTGCCAGCAGTCCGACCCGGGGGGCTGAAGCTTTCTTT. Protein sequence: CASSPTRGAEAFF.

This clone was counted only a few times. The gene calls are TRBV5-4 and TRBJ1-2, with 9 bases matching TRBD1. Germline V gene data show CDR1 as SGHNT and CDR2 as YYREEE (reference sequence). There are 13 residues in the CDR3. With V trimmed by 0 bases and J by 7 bases, 1 base remained unmatched. The CDR3 DNA reads as TGTGCCAGCAGCTTGGTACAGGGGGCTGGCTACACCTTC. This codes for CASSLVQGAGYTF.

As regards this clone: The sample holds other DNA sequences that translate to the same CDR3. The J gene is TRBJ2-1, the V gene TRBV7-9; no definite D call. V shed 1 base and J shed 3 bases, with 7 bases lying between them. Germline V gene lookup returns CDR1 SEHNR and CDR2 FQNEAQ (reference sequence). CDR3 length equals 14 residues. The CDR3 region is CASSLDSSYNEQFF. CDR3 nucleotides: TGTGCCAGCAGCTTAGATTCCAGCTACAATGAGCAGTTCTTC.

The chain is built from TRBV18 and TRBJ2-7; 8 bases line up with TRBD2. Germline CDR1 KGHSH, CDR2 LQKENI. J gave up 7 bases and V 1 base, and 3 bases lay outside the gene matches. The CDR3 totals 13 residues. The CDR3 loop is CASSPLAGSEQYF. CDR3 in DNA: TGTGCCAGCTCACCACTAGCGGGGAGTGAGCAGTACTTC.

This chain joins TRBV19 and TRBJ1-1; tentative D call: TRBD1 (5 bases). The germline CDR1 and CDR2 sequences are LNHDA and SQIVND (reference sequence). This CDR3 is built from 13 residues. V shed 3 bases and J shed 6 bases, with 11 bases lying between them. The CDR3 sequence is CASSIRGGAEAFF. The CDR3 DNA follows: TGTGCCAGTAGTATCCGCGGGGGGGCTGAAGCTTTCTTT.

The V and J genes are TRBV28 and TRBJ1-3, with 7 bases matching TRBD1. CDR1 MDHEN and CDR2 SYDVKM come from the germline V gene. The CDR3 covers 13 residues. V lost 7 bases, J lost 5 bases, and 5 bases stayed unmatched. The CDR3 loop reads CASKPGQRNTIYF. CDR3 nucleotide sequence: TGTGCCAGCAAACCGGGACAGAGAAACACCATATATTTT.

V gene TRBV3-1 (or the pseudogene TRBV3-2) combines with J gene TRBJ2-7, with D perhaps TRBD1 (5 bases). This CDR3 has 13 amino acids. From germline, CDR1 is LGHDT and CDR2 YNNKEL (reference sequence). Trimming left V 0 bases short and J 5 bases short, with 8 bases between. In DNA form, the CDR3 reads TGTGCCAGCAGCCAAGAGACAGCCCACGAGCAGTACTTC. It translates to CASSQETAHEQYF.

J is TRBJ1-1 and V is TRBV28, with unresolved D. Germline V lookup: CDR1 MDHEN, CDR2 SYDVKM. Trimming removed 6 bases at V and 3 bases at J, with 14 bases between. This CDR3 has 14 amino acids. The CDR3 region has the DNA TGTGCCAGCAGATCCAGGTCAGTCGACACTGAAGCTTTCTTT. Protein product: CASRSRSVDTEAFF.

The chain recombines TRBV14 with TRBJ1-2; TRBD1 agrees at 7 bases. This CDR3 has 13 amino acids. Germline-derived CDR1 and CDR2 are SGHDN and FVKESK. V lost 3 bases, J lost 8 bases, and 6 bases stayed unmatched. The chain's CDR3 is CASSQDRSLGYTF. For the CDR3, the DNA is TGTGCCAGCAGCCAGGACAGGTCCTTGGGCTACACCTTC.

The chain carries TRBV19 and TRBJ1-5; the match to TRBD1 covers 7 bases. With 0 bases clipped from V and 7 bases from J, the junction kept 3 bases outside the gene matches. The CDR3 is made up of 14 amino acids. Germline-derived CDR1 and CDR2 are LNHDA and SQIVND (reference sequence). CDR3 sequence (DNA): TGTGCCAGTAGTATAGACCGACAGGGCCAGCCCCAGCATTTT. Translating it yields CASSIDRQGQPQHF.

V usage is TRBV24-1 and J usage is TRBJ1-4; 11 bases are shared with TRBD1. The germline CDR1 and CDR2 sequences are KGHDR and SFDVKD. The CDR3 totals 18 residues. Germline trimming cut 4 bases from V and 4 bases from J; bases unmatched to any gene: 10. CDR3: CATSDQGQGEMGNEKLFF. As DNA, the CDR3 is TGTGCCACCAGTGACCAGGGACAGGGGGAGATGGGTAATGAAAAACTGTTTTTT.

The chain carries TRBV6-5 and TRBJ1-2; TRBD1 might be the D (6 bases). Trimming pared 5 bases from V and 2 bases from J, leaving 15 bases between. The CDR3 extends over 15 amino acids. Germline CDR1 MNHEY, CDR2 SVGAGI. CDR3 DNA: TGTGCCAGCAGTCGAACAGGGAGAGAAAACTATGGCTACACCTTC. It is translated as CASSRTGRENYGYTF.

This chain joins TRBV7-2 and TRBJ2-7, with 7 bases identical to TRBD2. This CDR3 region has 13 residues. Germline V gene data show CDR1 as SGHTA and CDR2 as FQGNSA. V was pared by 6 bases and J by 6 bases, with 8 bases of the junction left unmatched. Here the CDR3 DNA reads TGTGCCAGCAGACGCGGGGGAAAGGGCGAGCAGTACTTC. Its protein is CASRRGGKGEQYF.

The J gene is TRBJ1-5, the V gene TRBV6-6; D is undetermined. Trimming cost V 3 bases and J 4 bases, with 4 bases left between them. There are 12 residues in the CDR3. Germline CDR1 MNHNY, CDR2 SVGAGI (reference sequence). The CDR3 spells CASSYENQPQHF. CDR3 nucleotide sequence: TGTGCCAGCAGTTATGAGAATCAGCCCCAGCATTTT.

The chain joins TRBV30 to TRBJ1-1; D remains ambiguous. This CDR3 is 11 amino acids long. V lost 4 bases and J 4 bases, leaving 7 bases between the germline ends. Germline loops: CDR1 GTSNPN, CDR2 SVGIG (reference sequence). The CDR3: CAWTQATEAFF. CDR3 DNA: TGTGCCTGGACCCAAGCCACTGAAGCTTTCTTT.

This clone was recorded a few times. The rearrangement joins TRBV6-5 to TRBJ2-1; D perhaps matches TRBD2 (7 bases). V was cut by 8 bases and J by 8 bases, with 10 bases left in between. Looked up from germline, CDR1 is MNHEY and CDR2 is SVGAGI. The CDR3 consists of 11 residues. The CDR3 coding sequence is TGTGCCAGCCAAGGGGGGGATGAGCAGTTCTTC. It yields the protein CASQGGDEQFF.

The V gene is TRBV5-1, the J gene TRBJ2-7; D gene unclear. V dropped 2 bases and J dropped 3 bases, with 12 bases sitting between them. This CDR3 spans 14 amino acids. The germline V gene encodes CDR1 SGHRS and CDR2 YFSETQ. In DNA, the CDR3 is TGCGCCAGCAGCTTTAAAGGCGGTATCTACGAGCAGTACTTC. Protein sequence: CASSFKGGIYEQYF.